This T cell receptor (beta chain) emerged from a study of cytomegalovirus exposure and HLA in healthy donors. Primers for the PCR totalled 60 Vbeta and 13 Jbeta. The repertoire was sequenced with immunoSEQ multiplex PCR; TCRdb's copy has only in-frame clones and lacks some. The sample shows about 120,000 clones, about three quarters of them seen only once. The CDR3 totals 18 residues. The germline V gene has CDR1 SGHDT and CDR2 YYEEEE. V was trimmed by 2 bases and J by 0 bases, leaving 15 bases between them. Study conclusions and caveats: Presence/absence comparisons presumed near-even sequencing depth among donors. In a later analysis, at a false discovery rate of 0.05, about 16,000 TCR beta sequences matched HLA alleles. Later on, an analysis showed TCR association rates differing by HLA locus, with DRB1 the most and HLA-C the fewest. A few CMV-associated chains were confirmed in vitro to be specific for CMV antigens.

On this clone itself: Antigen: not known.

The source of this sequence is a man in his 60s in good health and CMV-seropositive. The chain has TRBV5-6 and TRBJ1-6, with D perhaps matching TRBD1 (5 bases). Material for sequencing was PBMCs. The CDR3 DNA sequence: TGTGCCAGCAGCTTCGGCCCTTTCGGGGGCTCCTATAATTCACCCCTCCACTTT. Protein product: CASSFGPFGGSYNSPLHF.